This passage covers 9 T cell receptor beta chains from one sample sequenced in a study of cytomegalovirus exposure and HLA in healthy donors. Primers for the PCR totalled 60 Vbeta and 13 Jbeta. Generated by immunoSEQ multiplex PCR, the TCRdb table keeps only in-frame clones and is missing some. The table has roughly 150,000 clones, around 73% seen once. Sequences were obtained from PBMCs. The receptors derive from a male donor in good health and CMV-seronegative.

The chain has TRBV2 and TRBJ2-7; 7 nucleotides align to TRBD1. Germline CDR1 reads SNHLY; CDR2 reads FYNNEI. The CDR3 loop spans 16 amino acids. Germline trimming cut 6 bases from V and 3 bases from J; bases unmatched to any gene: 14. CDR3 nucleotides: TGTGCCAGCAGGGGCGAACAGGGGTTCATTGGCTACGAGCAGTACTTC. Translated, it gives CASRGEQGFIGYEQYF. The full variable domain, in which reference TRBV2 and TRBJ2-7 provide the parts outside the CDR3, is EPEVTQTPSHQVTQMGQEVILRCVPISNHLYFYWYRQILGQKVEFLVSFYNNEISEKSEIFDDQFSVERPDGSNFTLKIRSTKLEDSAMYFCASRGEQGFIGYEQYFGPGTRLTVT.

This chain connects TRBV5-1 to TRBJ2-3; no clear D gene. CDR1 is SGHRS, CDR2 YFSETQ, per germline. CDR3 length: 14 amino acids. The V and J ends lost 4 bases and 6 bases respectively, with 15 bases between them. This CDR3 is CASSLGWSGDTQYF. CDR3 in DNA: TGCGCCAGCAGCCTGGGGTGGTCAGGCGATACGCAGTATTTT.

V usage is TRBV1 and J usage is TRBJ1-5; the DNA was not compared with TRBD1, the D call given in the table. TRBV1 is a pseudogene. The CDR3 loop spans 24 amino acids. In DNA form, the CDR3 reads TGCACCAGCAGCCAAGAGAGAGGGGACAGGGGGCAGTCTGCTTGTATCTATAGCAATCAGCCCCAGCATTTT. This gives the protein CTSSQERGDRGQSACIYSNQPQHF.

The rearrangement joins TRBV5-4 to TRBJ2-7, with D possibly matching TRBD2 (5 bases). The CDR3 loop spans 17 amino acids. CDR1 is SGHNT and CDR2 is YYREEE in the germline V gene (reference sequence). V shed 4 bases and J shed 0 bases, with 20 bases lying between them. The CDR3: CASSPSGWQRGSYEQYF. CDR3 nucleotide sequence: TGTGCCAGCAGCCCTTCGGGTTGGCAACGGGGCTCCTACGAGCAGTACTTC.

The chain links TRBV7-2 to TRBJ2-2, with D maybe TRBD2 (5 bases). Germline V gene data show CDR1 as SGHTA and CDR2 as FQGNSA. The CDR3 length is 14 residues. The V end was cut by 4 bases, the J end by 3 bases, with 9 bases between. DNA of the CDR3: TGTGCCAGCAGCTCGGACTTTTACACCGGGGAGCTGTTTTTT. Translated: CASSSDFYTGELFF. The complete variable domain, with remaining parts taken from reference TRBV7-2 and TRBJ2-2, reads GAGVSQSPSNKVTEKGKDVELRCDPISGHTALYWYRQSLGQGLEFLIYFQGNSAPDKSGLPSDRFSAERTGGSVSTLTIQRTQQEDSAVYLCASSSDFYTGELFFGEGSRLTVL.

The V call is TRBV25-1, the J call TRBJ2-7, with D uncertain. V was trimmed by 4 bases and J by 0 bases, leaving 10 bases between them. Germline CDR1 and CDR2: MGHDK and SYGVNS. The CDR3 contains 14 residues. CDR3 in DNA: TGTGCCAGCAGTGTCAGTACAGTCTCCTACGAGCAGTACTTC. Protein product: CASSVSTVSYEQYF.

The DNA for the CDR3 is TGTGCCAGCAGCCCCCAGGGGGGTTCGGGTGAGACCCAGTACTTC. It codes for CASSPQGGSGETQYF. The rearrangement uses TRBV7-3 and TRBJ2-5; possibly TRBD1 for D (7 bases). The ends were cut back, 5 bases at V and 5 bases at J, with 18 bases in the middle. CDR3 length: 15 amino acids. CDR1 and CDR2 from the germline V gene are SGHTA and FQGTGA.

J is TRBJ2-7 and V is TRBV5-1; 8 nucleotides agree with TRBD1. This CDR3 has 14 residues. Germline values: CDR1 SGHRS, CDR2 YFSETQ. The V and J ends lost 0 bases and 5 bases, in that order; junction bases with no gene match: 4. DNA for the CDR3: TGCGCCAGCAGCTTGGTTCCGGGACAGGACGAGCAGTACTTC. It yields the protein CASSLVPGQDEQYF.

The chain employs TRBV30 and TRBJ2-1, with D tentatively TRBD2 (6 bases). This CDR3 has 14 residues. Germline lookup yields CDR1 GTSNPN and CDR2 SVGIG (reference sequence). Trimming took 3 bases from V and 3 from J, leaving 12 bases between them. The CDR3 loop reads CAWRGLSFYNEQFF. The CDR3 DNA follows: TGTGCCTGGAGAGGACTATCCTTCTACAATGAGCAGTTCTTC.